This T cell receptor beta chain was recovered during a study of T-cell memory formation after mild COVID-19. Study information: Largely donor-specific sequence clusters came from two donors. Overall study findings and caveats: The pre-infection memory compartment contained some responding clones, suggesting cross-reactive memory joined.

In this sample, this clonotype turned up a few times. The antigen remains unidentified. TCRdb called the 5' RACE reads again in MiXCR, with one record for every CDR3 protein. The data contain about 180,000 distinct CDR3 sequences, 15% to 20% of them singletons. Looked up from germline, CDR1 is MNHEY and CDR2 is SVGAGI. This CDR3 has 13 amino acids. The V end lost 5 bases, the J end lost 5 bases, and 12 bases lay between the germline ends. J is TRBJ1-1 and V is TRBV6-5, with D perhaps TRBD1 (5 bases). This sequence was found in an adult woman who had mild COVID-19 (a few samples of this study predate the infection). Cell type and time point are not known. The sample taken for sequencing was PBMCs or a T cell subset sorted from them (not recorded which). DNA for the CDR3: TGTGCCAGCAGTCCCGGGGCGAGGACTGAAGCTTTCTTT. It specifies CASSPGARTEAFF.